This entry features one TCR beta chain sequence. The antigen is unknown. The record originates from a study of CD8+CD57+ T cells in acquired aplastic anemia. CDR3 and TCR beta VDJ profiling relied on genomic DNA as the template. TCRdb processed the reads anew with MiXCR; each CDR3 protein has one entry. The repertoire holds about 160,000 distinct CDR3 sequences, with about two thirds as singletons. Individuals selected for sequencing had exhibited CD8+CD57+ cell expansion on flow cytometry. No patient had been given any therapy when blood was sampled. Overall study results and limits: Both patients and controls carried the same twenty-nine CD8+ CDR3 sequences.

Specimen: sorted CD4+, CD8+, or CD8+CD57+ T cells (not recorded which) from PBMCs. The source is a human donor with aplastic anemia.

CDR3 DNA sequence: TGTGCCAGCAGTGGGGCAGGGCATCAGCCCCAGCATTTT. Translation gives CASSGAGHQPQHF. The V gene is TRBV6-4, the J gene TRBJ1-5, with D perhaps matching TRBD1 (5 bases). The germline CDR1 and CDR2 sequences are MRHNA and SNTAGT. V lost 4 bases and J 5 bases, leaving 9 bases between the germline ends. CDR3 length equals 13 residues.